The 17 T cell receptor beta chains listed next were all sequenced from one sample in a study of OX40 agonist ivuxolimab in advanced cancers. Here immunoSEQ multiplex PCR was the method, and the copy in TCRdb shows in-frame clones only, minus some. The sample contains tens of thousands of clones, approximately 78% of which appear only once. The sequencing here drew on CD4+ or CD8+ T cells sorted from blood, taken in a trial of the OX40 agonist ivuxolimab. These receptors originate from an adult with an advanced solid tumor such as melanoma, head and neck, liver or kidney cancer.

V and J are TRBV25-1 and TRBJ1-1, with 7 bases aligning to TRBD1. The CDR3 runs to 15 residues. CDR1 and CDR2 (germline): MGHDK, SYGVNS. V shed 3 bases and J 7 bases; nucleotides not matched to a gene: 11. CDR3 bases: TGTGCCAGCAGTGACCTCTCGAGGGGGCGCTTTGAAGCTTTCTTT. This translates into CASSDLSRGRFEAFF.

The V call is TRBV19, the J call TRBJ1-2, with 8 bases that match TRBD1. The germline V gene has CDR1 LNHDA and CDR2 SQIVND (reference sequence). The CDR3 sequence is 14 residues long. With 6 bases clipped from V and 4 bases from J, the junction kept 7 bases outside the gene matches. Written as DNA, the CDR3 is TGTGCCAGTAGCCGGACAGGGTCCCCCTATGGCTACACCTTC. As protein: CASSRTGSPYGYTF.

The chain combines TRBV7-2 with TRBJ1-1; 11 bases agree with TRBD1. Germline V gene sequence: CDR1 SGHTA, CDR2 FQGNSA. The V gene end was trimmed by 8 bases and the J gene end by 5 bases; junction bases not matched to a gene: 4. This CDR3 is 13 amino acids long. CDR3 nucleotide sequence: TGTGCCAGCGGACAGGGGGCCTGGACTGAAGCTTTCTTT. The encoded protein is CASGQGAWTEAFF.

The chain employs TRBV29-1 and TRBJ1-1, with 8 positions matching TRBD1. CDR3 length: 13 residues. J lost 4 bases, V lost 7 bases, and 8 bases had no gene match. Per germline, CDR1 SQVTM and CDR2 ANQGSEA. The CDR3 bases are TGCAGCGCCACCCGGGACAGGCGCACTGAAGCTTTCTTT. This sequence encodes CSATRDRRTEAFF.

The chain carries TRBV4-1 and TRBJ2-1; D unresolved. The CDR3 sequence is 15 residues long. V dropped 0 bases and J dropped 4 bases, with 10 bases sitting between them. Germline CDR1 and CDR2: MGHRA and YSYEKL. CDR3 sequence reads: CASSQDGQDYNEQFF. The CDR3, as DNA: TGCGCCAGCAGCCAAGATGGGCAGGATTACAATGAGCAGTTCTTC.

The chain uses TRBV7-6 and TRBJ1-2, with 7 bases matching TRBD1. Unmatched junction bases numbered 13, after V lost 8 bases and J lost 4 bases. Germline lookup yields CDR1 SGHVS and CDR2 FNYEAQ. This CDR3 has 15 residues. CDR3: CASGNRGIGGYGYTF. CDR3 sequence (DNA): TGTGCCAGCGGGAACAGGGGCATAGGTGGCTATGGCTACACCTTC.

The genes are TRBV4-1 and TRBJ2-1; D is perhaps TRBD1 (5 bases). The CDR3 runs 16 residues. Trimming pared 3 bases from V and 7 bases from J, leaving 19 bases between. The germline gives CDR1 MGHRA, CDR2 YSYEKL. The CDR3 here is CASSQSAGQRRNEQFF. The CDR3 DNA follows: TGCGCCAGCAGCCAGTCCGCAGGACAACGACGGAATGAGCAGTTCTTC.

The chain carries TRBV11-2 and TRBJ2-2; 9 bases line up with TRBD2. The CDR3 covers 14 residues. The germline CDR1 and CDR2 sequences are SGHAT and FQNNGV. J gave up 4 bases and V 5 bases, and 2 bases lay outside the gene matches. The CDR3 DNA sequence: TGTGCCAGCAGCCGGCGGGAGGGCACCGGGGAGCTGTTTTTT. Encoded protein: CASSRREGTGELFF.

The CDR3 is CASSLEGTGSYNEQFF. The CDR3 DNA sequence: TGCGCCAGCAGCTTGGAGGGGACAGGGTCGTACAATGAGCAGTTCTTC. The chain joins TRBV5-1 to TRBJ2-1; 9 bases agree with TRBD1. Germline-derived CDR1 and CDR2 are SGHRS and YFSETQ. CDR3 length equals 16 residues. J was trimmed by 4 bases and V by 0 bases; bases with no gene match: 5. The whole variable domain, remainder taken from reference TRBV5-1 and TRBJ2-1, is KAGVTQTPRYLIKTRGQQVTLSCSPISGHRSVSWYQQTPGQGLQFLFEYFSETQRNKGNFPGRFSGRQFSNSRSEMNVSTLELGDSALYLCASSLEGTGSYNEQFFGPGTRLTVL.

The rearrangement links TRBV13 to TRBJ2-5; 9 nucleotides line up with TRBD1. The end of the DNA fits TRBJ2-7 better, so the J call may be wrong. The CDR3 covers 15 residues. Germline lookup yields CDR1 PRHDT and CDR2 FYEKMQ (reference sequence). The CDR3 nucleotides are TGTGCCAGCAGCCCTACAGGGGGCCTCCCCTACGAGCAGTACTTC. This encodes CASSPTGGLPYEQYF.

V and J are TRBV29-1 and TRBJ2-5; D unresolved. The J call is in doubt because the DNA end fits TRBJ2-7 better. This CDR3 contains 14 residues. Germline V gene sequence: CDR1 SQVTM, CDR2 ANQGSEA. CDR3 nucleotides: TGCAGCGTCCGCATCCGGATAGGTCCCTACGAGCAGTACTTC. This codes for CSVRIRIGPYEQYF.

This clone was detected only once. The CDR3 DNA is TGTGCCAGCAGTGAAGCGGGCTACCCCGGTTACGAGCAGTACGTC. It is translated as CASSEAGYPGYEQYV. The chain uses TRBV6-1 and TRBJ2-7, with unresolved D. The V end lost 0 bases, the J end lost 4 bases, and 13 bases lay between the germline ends. The germline CDR1 and CDR2 sequences are MNHNS and SASEGT. The CDR3 runs to 15 residues.

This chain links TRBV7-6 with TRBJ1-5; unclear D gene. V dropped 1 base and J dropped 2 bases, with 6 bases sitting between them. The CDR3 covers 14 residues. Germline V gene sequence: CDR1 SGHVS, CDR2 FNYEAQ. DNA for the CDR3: TGTGCCAGCAGCTTAGGAATAGGCAATCAGCCCCAGCATTTT. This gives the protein CASSLGIGNQPQHF. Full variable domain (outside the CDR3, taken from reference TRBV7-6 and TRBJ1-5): GAGVSQSPRYKVTKRGQDVALRCDPISGHVSLYWYRQALGQGPEFLTYFNYEAQQDKSGLPNDRFSAERPEGSISTLTIQRTEQRDSAMYRCASSLGIGNQPQHFGDGTRLSIL.

CDR3 coding DNA: TGCGCCAGCAGCTTGGCTCCCTCAGGGGCCTATGGCTACACCTTC. As protein: CASSLAPSGAYGYTF. The V gene is TRBV5-1, the J gene TRBJ1-2; possibly TRBD1 for D (6 bases). V was shortened by 0 bases and J by 4 bases, with 13 bases between the two germline ends. Germline loops: CDR1 SGHRS, CDR2 YFSETQ. This CDR3 is built from 15 residues.

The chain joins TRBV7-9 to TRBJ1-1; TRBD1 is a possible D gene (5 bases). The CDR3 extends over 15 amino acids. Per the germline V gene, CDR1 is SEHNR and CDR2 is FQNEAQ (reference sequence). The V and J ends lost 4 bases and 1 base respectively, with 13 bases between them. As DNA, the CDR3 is TGTGCCAGCAGCTCCCCCGGCGGGGGGAACACTGAAGCTTTCTTT. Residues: CASSSPGGGNTEAFF.

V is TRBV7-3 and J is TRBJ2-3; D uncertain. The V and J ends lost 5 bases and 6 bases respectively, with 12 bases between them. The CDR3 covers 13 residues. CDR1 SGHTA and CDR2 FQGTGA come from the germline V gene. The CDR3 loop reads CASSPLSLDTQYF. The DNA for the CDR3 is TGTGCCAGCAGCCCCTTGTCCCTGGATACGCAGTATTTT.

Here the CDR3 reads CASSLLTGTGPGYTF. The CDR3 DNA sequence: TGTGCCAGCAGTTTACTCACCGGGACAGGGCCTGGCTACACCTTC. The rearrangement joins TRBV28 to TRBJ1-2, with 9 bases aligning to TRBD1. CDR1 is MDHEN and CDR2 is SYDVKM in the germline V gene. Trimming removed 2 bases from V and 7 bases from J; junction bases left unmatched: 8. The CDR3 length is 15 residues.